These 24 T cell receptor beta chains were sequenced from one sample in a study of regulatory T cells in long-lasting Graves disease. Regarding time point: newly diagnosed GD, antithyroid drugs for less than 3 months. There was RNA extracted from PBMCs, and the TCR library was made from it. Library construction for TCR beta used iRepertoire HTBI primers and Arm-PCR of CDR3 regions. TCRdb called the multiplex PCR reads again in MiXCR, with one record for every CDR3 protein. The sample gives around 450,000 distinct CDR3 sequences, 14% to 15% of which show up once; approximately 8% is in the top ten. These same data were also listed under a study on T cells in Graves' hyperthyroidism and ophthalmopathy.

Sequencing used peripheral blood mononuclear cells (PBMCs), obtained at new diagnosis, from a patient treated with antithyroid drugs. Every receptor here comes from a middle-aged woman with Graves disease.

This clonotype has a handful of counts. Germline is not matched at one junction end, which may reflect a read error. Here the CDR3 reads CAGRQAGGNQPQHF. As DNA, the CDR3 is TGTGCCGGCAGGCAAGCGGGAGGGAATCAGCCCCAGCATTTT. This chain joins TRBV3-1 and TRBJ1-5; D is ambiguous. Germline values: CDR1 LGHDT, CDR2 YNNKEL (reference sequence). The length of the CDR3 is 14 residues.

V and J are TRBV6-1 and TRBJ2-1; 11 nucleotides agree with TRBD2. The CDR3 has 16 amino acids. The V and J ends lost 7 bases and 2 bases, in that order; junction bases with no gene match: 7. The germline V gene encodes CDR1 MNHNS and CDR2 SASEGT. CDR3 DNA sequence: TGTGCCAGCAACCCTAGACTAGCGGGACCCTACAATGAGCAGTTCTTC. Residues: CASNPRLAGPYNEQFF.

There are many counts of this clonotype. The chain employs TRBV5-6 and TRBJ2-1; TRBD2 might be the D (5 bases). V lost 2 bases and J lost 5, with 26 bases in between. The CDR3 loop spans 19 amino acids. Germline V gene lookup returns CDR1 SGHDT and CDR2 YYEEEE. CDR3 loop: CASSFYIPPQRTPNNEQFF. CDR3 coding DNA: TGTGCCAGCAGCTTTTACATCCCTCCCCAGCGGACCCCTAACAATGAGCAGTTCTTC.

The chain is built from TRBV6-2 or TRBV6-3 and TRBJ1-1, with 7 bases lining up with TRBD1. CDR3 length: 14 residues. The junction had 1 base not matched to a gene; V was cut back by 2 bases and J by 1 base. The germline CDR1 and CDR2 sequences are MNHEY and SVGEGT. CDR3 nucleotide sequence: TGTGCCAGCAGTTACACAGGGGCGAACACTGAAGCTTTCTTT. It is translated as CASSYTGANTEAFF.

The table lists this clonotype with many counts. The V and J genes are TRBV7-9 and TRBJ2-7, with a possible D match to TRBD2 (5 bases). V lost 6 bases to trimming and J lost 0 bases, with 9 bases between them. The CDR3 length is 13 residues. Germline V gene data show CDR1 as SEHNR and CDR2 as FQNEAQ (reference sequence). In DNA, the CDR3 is TGTGCCAGCAGGGTCGCGGGCTCCTACGAGCAGTACTTC. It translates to CASRVAGSYEQYF.

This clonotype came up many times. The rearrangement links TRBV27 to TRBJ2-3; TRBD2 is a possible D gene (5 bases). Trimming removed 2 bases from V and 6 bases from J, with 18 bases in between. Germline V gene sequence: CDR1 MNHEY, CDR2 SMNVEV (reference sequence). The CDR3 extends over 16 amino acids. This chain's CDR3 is CASSLAPTLGVDTQYF. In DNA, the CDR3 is TGTGCCAGCAGTTTAGCCCCGACGCTCGGGGTGGATACGCAGTATTTT.

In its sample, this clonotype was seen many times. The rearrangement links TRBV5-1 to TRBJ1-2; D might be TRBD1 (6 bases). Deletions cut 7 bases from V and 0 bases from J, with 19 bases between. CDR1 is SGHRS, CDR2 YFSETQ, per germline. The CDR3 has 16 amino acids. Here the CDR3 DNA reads TGCGCCAGCCACCCTTCGGGACAACCATCTAACTATGGCTACACCTTC. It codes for CASHPSGQPSNYGYTF.

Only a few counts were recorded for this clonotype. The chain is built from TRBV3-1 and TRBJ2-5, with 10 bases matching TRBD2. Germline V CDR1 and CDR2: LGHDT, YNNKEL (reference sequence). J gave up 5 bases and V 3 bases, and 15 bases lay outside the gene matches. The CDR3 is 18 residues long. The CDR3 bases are TGTGCCAGCAGCCACCACATTCTAGCGGGAGAAACACAGGAGACCCAGTACTTC. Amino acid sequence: CASSHHILAGETQETQYF.

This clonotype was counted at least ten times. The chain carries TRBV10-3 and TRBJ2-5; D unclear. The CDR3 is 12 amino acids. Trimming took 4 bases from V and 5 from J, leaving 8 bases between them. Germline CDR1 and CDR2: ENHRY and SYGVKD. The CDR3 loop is CAISVQGETQYF. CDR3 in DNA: TGTGCCATCAGTGTTCAAGGGGAGACCCAGTACTTC.

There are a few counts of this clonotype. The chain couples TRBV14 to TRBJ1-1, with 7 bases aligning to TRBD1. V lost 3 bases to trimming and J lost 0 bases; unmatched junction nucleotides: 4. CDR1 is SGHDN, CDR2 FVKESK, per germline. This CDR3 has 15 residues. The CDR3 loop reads CASSQLTGMNTEAFF. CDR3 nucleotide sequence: TGTGCCAGCAGCCAGTTGACAGGGATGAACACTGAAGCTTTCTTT.

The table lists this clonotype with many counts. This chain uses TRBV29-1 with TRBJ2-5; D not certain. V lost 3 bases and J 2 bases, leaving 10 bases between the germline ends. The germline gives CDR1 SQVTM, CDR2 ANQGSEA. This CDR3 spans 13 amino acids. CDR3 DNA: TGCAGCGTTGAGGGCGGCTATCAAGAGACCCAGTACTTC. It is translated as CSVEGGYQETQYF. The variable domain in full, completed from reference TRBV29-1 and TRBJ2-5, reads SAVISQKPSRDICQRGTSLTIQCQVDSQVTMMFWYRQQPGQSLTLIATANQGSEATYESGFVIDKFPISRPNLTFSTLTVSNMSPEDSSIYLCSVEGGYQETQYFGPGTRLLVL.

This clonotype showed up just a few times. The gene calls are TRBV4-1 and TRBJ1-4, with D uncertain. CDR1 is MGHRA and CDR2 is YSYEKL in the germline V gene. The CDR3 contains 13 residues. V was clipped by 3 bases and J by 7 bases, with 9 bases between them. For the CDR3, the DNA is TGCGCCAGCAGCCAGTTCGGTGGTGAAAAACTGTTTTTT. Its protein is CASSQFGGEKLFF.

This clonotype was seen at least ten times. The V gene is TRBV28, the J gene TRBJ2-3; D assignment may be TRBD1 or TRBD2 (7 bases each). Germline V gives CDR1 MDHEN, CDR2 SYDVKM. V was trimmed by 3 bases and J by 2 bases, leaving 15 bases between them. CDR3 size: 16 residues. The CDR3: CASSFPGGDATDTQYF. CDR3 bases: TGTGCCAGCAGTTTCCCAGGGGGGGATGCCACAGATACGCAGTATTTT. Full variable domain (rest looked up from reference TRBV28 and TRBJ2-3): DVKVTQSSRYLVKRTGEKVFLECVQDMDHENMFWYRQDPGLGLRLIYFSYDVKMKEKGDIPEGYSVSREKKERFSLILESASTNQTSMYLCASSFPGGDATDTQYFGPGTRLTVL.

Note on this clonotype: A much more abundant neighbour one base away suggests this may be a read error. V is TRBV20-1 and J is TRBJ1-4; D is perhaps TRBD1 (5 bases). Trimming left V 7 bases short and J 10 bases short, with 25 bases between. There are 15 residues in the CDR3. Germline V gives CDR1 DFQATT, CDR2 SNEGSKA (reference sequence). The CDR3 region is CSVWGGLAASAKLFF. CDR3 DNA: TGCAGTGTTTGGGGCGGCCTGGCGGCTTCTGCAAAACTGTTTTTT.

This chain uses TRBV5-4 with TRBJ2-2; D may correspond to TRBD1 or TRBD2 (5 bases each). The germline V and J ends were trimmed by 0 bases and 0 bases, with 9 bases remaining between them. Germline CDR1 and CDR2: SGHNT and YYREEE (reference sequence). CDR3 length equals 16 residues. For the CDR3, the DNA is TGTGCCAGCAGCTTGGATGGGACCACGAACACCGGGGAGCTGTTTTTT. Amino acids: CASSLDGTTNTGELFF. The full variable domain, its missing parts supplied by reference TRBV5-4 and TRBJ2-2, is ETGVTQSPTHLIKTRGQQVTLRCSSQSGHNTVSWYQQALGQGPQFIFQYYREEENGRGNFPPRFSGLQFPNYSSELNVNALELDDSALYLCASSLDGTTNTGELFFGEGSRLTVL.

CDR3 DNA: TGTGCCAGCTCACCCACAGGGACTGGTGAAAAACTGTTTTTT. It codes for CASSPTGTGEKLFF. The chain links TRBV18 to TRBJ1-4, with D maybe TRBD1 (6 bases). The CDR3 sequence is 14 residues long. Looked up from germline, CDR1 is KGHSH and CDR2 is LQKENI. The V and J ends lost 3 bases and 7 bases respectively, with 12 bases between them.

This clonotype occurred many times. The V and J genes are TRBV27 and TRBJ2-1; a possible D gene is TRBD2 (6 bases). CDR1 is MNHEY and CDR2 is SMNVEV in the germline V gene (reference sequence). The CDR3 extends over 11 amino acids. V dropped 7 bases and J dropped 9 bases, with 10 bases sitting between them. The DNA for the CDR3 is TGTGCCAGCATCCTGGGGGGTGAGCAGTTCTTC. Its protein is CASILGGEQFF.

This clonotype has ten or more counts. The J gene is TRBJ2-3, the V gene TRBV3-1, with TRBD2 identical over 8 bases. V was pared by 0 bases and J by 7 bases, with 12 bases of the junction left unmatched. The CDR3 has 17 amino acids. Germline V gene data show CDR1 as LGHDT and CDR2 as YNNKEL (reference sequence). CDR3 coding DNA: TGTGCCAGCAGCCAAGACTTTGGTGATAGCGGGACGCATACGCAGTATTTT. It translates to CASSQDFGDSGTHTQYF.

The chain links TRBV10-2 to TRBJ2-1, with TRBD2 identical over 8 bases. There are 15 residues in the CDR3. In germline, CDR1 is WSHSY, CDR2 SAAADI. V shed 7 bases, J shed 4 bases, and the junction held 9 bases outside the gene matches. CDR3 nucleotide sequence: TGCGCCAGCACTGCTACTAGCGGAACATACAATGAGCAGTTCTTC. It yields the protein CASTATSGTYNEQFF.

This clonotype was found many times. In nucleotides, the CDR3 is TGTGCCAGTAGTATGGTCAGCTTCGGTCAGCCCCAGCATTTT. Protein: CASSMVSFGQPQHF. V gene TRBV19 combines with J gene TRBJ1-5; D is unclear. Germline assignment: CDR1 LNHDA and CDR2 SQIVND (reference sequence). The V and J ends lost 3 bases and 6 bases respectively, with 12 bases between them. The CDR3 totals 14 residues.

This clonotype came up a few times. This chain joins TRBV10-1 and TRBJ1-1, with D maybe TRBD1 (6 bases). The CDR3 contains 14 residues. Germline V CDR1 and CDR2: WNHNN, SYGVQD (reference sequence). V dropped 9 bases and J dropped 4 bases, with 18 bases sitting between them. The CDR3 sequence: CARYRVWGVTEAFF. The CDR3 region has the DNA TGCGCCAGGTACAGGGTTTGGGGGGTCACTGAAGCTTTCTTT.

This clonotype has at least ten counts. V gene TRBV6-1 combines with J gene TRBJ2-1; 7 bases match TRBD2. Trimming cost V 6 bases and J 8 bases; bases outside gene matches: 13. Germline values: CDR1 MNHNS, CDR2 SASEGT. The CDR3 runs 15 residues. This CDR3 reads CASSPAAGVRDEQFF. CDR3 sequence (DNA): TGTGCCAGCAGCCCGGCTGCGGGAGTTCGCGATGAGCAGTTCTTC.

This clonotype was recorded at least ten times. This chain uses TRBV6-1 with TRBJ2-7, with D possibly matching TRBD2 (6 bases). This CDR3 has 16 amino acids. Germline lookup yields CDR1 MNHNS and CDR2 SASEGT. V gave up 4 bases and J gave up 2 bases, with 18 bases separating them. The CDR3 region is CASSALGRKGTYEQYF. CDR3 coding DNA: TGTGCCAGCAGTGCCCTTGGGAGGAAGGGGACCTACGAGCAGTACTTC.

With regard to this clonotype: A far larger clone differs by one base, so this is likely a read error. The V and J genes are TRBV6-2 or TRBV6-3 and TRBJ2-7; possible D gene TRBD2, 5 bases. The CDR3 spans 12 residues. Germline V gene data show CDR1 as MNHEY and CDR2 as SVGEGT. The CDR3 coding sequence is TGTGCCAGCACCACAGACTACTACAAGCAGTACTTC. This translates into CASTTDYYKQYF.